This entry lists 4 T cell receptor beta chains sequenced from one sample in a study of identical twins. TCRdb analysed the 5' RACE reads with MiXCR anew, one entry per CDR3 protein. The data hold some 1,600,000 distinct CDR3 sequences, with about 32% observed a single time. Sequencing was carried out using cord blood. The source of these receptors is a newborn girl in good health.

There are a few counts of this clonotype. The genes are TRBV27 and TRBJ1-6; D ambiguous. Germline CDR1 is MNHEY and CDR2 is SMNVEV (reference sequence). The CDR3 runs 18 residues. Trimming cost V 4 bases and J 2 bases, with 18 bases left between them. This CDR3 reads CASSYYGDHATYNSPLHF. The DNA of the CDR3 is TGTGCCAGCAGTTACTATGGAGACCACGCGACCTATAATTCACCCCTCCACTTT.

The chain couples TRBV5-1 to TRBJ1-1, with D unclear. Per the germline V gene, CDR1 is SGHRS and CDR2 is YFSETQ. V was pared by 1 base and J by 0 bases, with 10 bases between. The CDR3 length is 15 residues. The CDR3 sequence: CASSLLPLMNTEAFF. In DNA, the CDR3 is TGCGCCAGCAGCTTGTTACCCCTAATGAACACTGAAGCTTTCTTT.

This clonotype showed up many times. J is TRBJ2-4 and V is TRBV28, with TRBD2 identical over 8 bases. With V trimmed by 3 bases and J by 0 bases, 4 bases remained unmatched. CDR3 length: 16 amino acids. The germline CDR1 and CDR2 sequences are MDHEN and SYDVKM. This chain's CDR3 is CASSFGLAGAKNIQYF. In DNA form, the CDR3 reads TGTGCCAGCAGTTTTGGTCTAGCGGGAGCCAAAAACATTCAGTACTTC.

In its sample, this clonotype was seen a few times. This chain uses TRBV7-2 with TRBJ2-5; TRBD1 is a possible D gene (6 bases). The end of the DNA fits TRBJ2-7 better, so the J call may be wrong. This CDR3 contains 13 residues. Germline V gene lookup returns CDR1 SGHTA and CDR2 FQGNSA. CDR3 in DNA: TGTGCCAGCACCACCAGACAGGTCTACGAGCAGTACTTC. It encodes CASTTRQVYEQYF.